Each of the 31 T cell receptor beta chains below was sequenced from the same sample in a study of radiotherapy plus CTLA-4 blockade in lung cancer. Method: immunoSEQ multiplex PCR; TCRdb's copy keeps in-frame clones and lacks some. The sample records 20,000 to 30,000 clones, around four fifths being singletons. Sequences were derived from peripheral blood, sampled from a patient treated with radiotherapy plus ipilimumab. The receptors originated from a human donor with non-small cell lung cancer that progressed on radiotherapy plus ipilimumab.

The chain links TRBV1 to TRBJ2-5; the tabulated D call, TRBD1, remains unverified against the DNA. TRBV1 is reported as a pseudogene. The CDR3 spans 16 residues. The CDR3 region is CTSSPHNRGREETQYF. The DNA for the CDR3 is TGCACCAGCAGTCCCCATAACAGGGGACGCGAGGAGACCCAGTACTTC.

J is TRBJ2-3 and V is TRBV7-3; tentative D call: TRBD2 (6 bases). Deletions cut 1 base from V and 8 bases from J, with 16 bases between. The CDR3 is 15 amino acids. Germline loops: CDR1 SGHTA, CDR2 FQGTGA. The CDR3 region is CASSLRRGSGGTQYF. DNA for the CDR3: TGTGCCAGCAGCTTAAGGCGGGGATCCGGGGGTACGCAGTATTTT.

This clone appeared a few times. The chain couples TRBV6-1 to TRBJ2-1, with 10 nucleotides matching TRBD1. Germline V gene lookup returns CDR1 MNHNS and CDR2 SASEGT. The CDR3 extends over 15 amino acids. V lost 5 bases to trimming and J lost 6 bases; unmatched junction nucleotides: 7. CDR3 residues: CASSSRQGAFNEQFF. In DNA form, the CDR3 reads TGTGCCAGCAGTAGCAGACAGGGGGCTTTCAATGAGCAGTTCTTC.

Only a few counts were recorded for this clone. V usage is TRBV4-3 and J usage is TRBJ2-3, with a possible D match to TRBD2 (7 bases). In germline, CDR1 is LGHNA, CDR2 YSLEER. There are 16 residues in the CDR3. With 0 bases removed from V and 2 bases from J, the gap between germline ends came to 12 bases. The CDR3 sequence is CASSQDLAGATDTQYF. CDR3 coding DNA: TGCGCCAGCAGCCAAGATCTGGCGGGGGCCACAGATACGCAGTATTTT.

The chain joins TRBV5-5 to TRBJ2-4, with D possibly matching TRBD2 (6 bases). Trimming took 2 bases from V and 5 from J, leaving 14 bases between them. Germline V gene lookup returns CDR1 SGHKS and CDR2 YYEKEE (reference sequence). The CDR3 sequence is 15 residues long. The CDR3 DNA reads TGTGCCAGCAGCTTCTCGGGAGCGGTGGAAAACATTCAGTACTTC. It codes for CASSFSGAVENIQYF.

This clone was counted only a few times. The chain is built from TRBV4-1 and TRBJ1-2, with 7 bases lining up with TRBD1. The CDR3 totals 16 residues. CDR1 MGHRA and CDR2 YSYEKL come from the germline V gene. The ends lost 1 base at V and 5 bases at J; junction bases unmatched: 10. The CDR3 region is CASSQGETGTAYGYTF. The CDR3 DNA sequence: TGCGCCAGCAGCCAAGGGGAGACCGGGACAGCTTATGGCTACACCTTC.

The V and J genes are TRBV6-5 and TRBJ1-1; tentative D call: TRBD1 (6 bases). Germline CDR1 is MNHEY and CDR2 is SVGAGI. The CDR3 runs 15 residues. The ends were cut back, 7 bases at V and 7 bases at J, with 22 bases in the middle. This chain's CDR3 is CASNYGGTKGNEAFF. DNA of the CDR3: TGTGCCAGCAACTATGGGGGGACAAAGGGTAATGAAGCTTTCTTT.

The chain combines TRBV7-8 with TRBJ1-5; D uncertain. In germline, CDR1 is SGHVS, CDR2 FQNEAQ. V was cut by 7 bases and J by 5 bases, with 12 bases left in between. The CDR3 is 13 residues long. The CDR3: CASTPRGDQPQHF. The CDR3 coding sequence is TGTGCCAGCACCCCGCGTGGGGATCAGCCCCAGCATTTT. Combining the CDR3 with reference TRBV7-8 and TRBJ1-5 gives the whole variable domain GAGVSQSPRYKVAKRGQDVALRCDPISGHVSLFWYQQALGQGPEFLTYFQNEAQLDKSGLPSDRFFAERPEGSVSTLKIQRTQQEDSAVYLCASTPRGDQPQHFGDGTRLSIL.

The chain links TRBV28 to TRBJ2-7, with unresolved D. Trimming removed 6 bases at V and 3 bases at J, with 9 bases between. The CDR3 runs 12 residues. CDR1 is MDHEN and CDR2 is SYDVKM in the germline V gene. In nucleotides, the CDR3 is TGTGCCAGCAGGTACTCTAGCTACGAGCAGTACTTC. Translating gives CASRYSSYEQYF.

This clone has only a few counts. The chain carries TRBV9 and TRBJ2-1; TRBD2 is a possible D gene (5 bases). Trimming stripped 0 bases from V and 7 bases from J, with 8 bases between. CDR3 length: 13 residues. Germline CDR1 reads SGDLS; CDR2 reads YYNGEE. CDR3 amino acids: CASSVAGINEQFF. The CDR3 DNA sequence: TGTGCCAGCAGCGTAGCGGGAATTAATGAGCAGTTCTTC.

The CDR3 here is CASSQGENTEAFF. In nucleotides, the CDR3 is TGTGCCAGCAGCCAAGGGGAAAACACTGAAGCTTTCTTT. The V call is TRBV4-2, the J call TRBJ1-1, with D hard to call. This CDR3 is 13 amino acids long. Trimming stripped 1 base from V and 2 bases from J, with 5 bases between. Germline loops: CDR1 LGHNA, CDR2 YNFKEQ.

V gene TRBV10-2 combines with J gene TRBJ2-3; D gene uncertain. CDR1 WSHSY and CDR2 SAAADI come from the germline V gene. Trimming took 7 bases from V and 1 from J, leaving 9 bases between them. CDR3 size: 13 residues. The CDR3 DNA is TGCGCCAGCAAGCAGCTCCGCACAGATACGCAGTATTTT. Its translation is CASKQLRTDTQYF.

This clone was found a few times. This chain connects TRBV28 to TRBJ1-1, with a tentative D call TRBD1 (6 bases). CDR3 size: 15 residues. The germline V gene has CDR1 MDHEN and CDR2 SYDVKM. The germline V and J ends were trimmed by 2 bases and 2 bases, with 12 bases remaining between them. The CDR3 nucleotides are TGTGCCAGCAGTTTACGGACAGAGGGTAACACTGAAGCTTTCTTT. Its protein product is CASSLRTEGNTEAFF.

This clone has only one observation. The chain joins TRBV9 to TRBJ1-5, with D possibly matching TRBD1 (5 bases). Germline V CDR1 and CDR2: SGDLS, YYNGEE. The CDR3 has 15 residues. Trimming stripped 0 bases from V and 6 bases from J, with 13 bases between. In DNA form, the CDR3 reads TGTGCCAGCAGCGTAGGGGGAGGGGTAGGTCAGCCCCAGCATTTT. This encodes CASSVGGGVGQPQHF.

The chain couples TRBV4-1 to TRBJ1-5; TRBD1 matches at 10 bases. In germline, CDR1 is MGHRA, CDR2 YSYEKL. The V gene end was trimmed by 1 base and the J gene end by 4 bases; junction bases not matched to a gene: 7. The CDR3 spans 17 residues. The CDR3 region has the DNA TGCGCCAGCAGCCAAGTTGGCTGGACAGGGGGTAATCAGCCCCAGCATTTT. Amino acid sequence: CASSQVGWTGGNQPQHF.

This chain uses TRBV6-1 with TRBJ2-3, with TRBD1 as a possible D gene (6 bases). Trimming took 6 bases from V and 0 from J, leaving 10 bases between them. The length of the CDR3 is 14 residues. The germline V gene has CDR1 MNHNS and CDR2 SASEGT. The CDR3 loop is CASRTGPSTDTQYF. As DNA, the CDR3 is TGTGCCAGCAGGACAGGTCCTAGCACAGATACGCAGTATTTT.

This clone was counted a single time. This chain connects TRBV13 to TRBJ2-3, with D maybe TRBD2 (5 bases). Between the trimmed V and J ends, which lost 3 bases and 4 bases, there was a span of 14 bases. Germline assignment: CDR1 PRHDT and CDR2 FYEKMQ (reference sequence). The CDR3 sequence is 15 residues long. This CDR3 is CASSFGEGFADTQYF. For the CDR3, the DNA is TGTGCCAGCAGCTTCGGGGAAGGGTTTGCAGATACGCAGTATTTT. Full variable domain (remainder filled in from reference TRBV13 and TRBJ2-3): AAGVIQSPRHLIKEKRETATLKCYPIPRHDTVYWYQQGPGQDPQFLISFYEKMQSDKGSIPDRFSAQQFSDYHSELNMSSLELGDSALYFCASSFGEGFADTQYFGPGTRLTVL.

The chain carries TRBV5-1 and TRBJ1-1; D is unclear. The CDR3 runs 13 residues. Trimming removed 1 base from V and 5 bases from J, with 9 bases in between. The germline V gene has CDR1 SGHRS and CDR2 YFSETQ. The CDR3 loop is CASSLMTGTEAFF. Written as DNA, the CDR3 is TGCGCCAGCAGCTTGATGACGGGAACTGAAGCTTTCTTT.

The CDR3 spells CASSSGGGPDTQYF. The CDR3 coding sequence is TGTGCCAGCAGCTCTGGAGGCGGGCCGGATACGCAGTATTTT. The V gene is TRBV7-8, the J gene TRBJ2-3; D may be TRBD2 (5 bases). V lost 4 bases, J lost 6 bases, and 14 bases lay in between. The germline gives CDR1 SGHVS, CDR2 FQNEAQ. There are 14 residues in the CDR3. Combining the CDR3 with reference TRBV7-8 and TRBJ2-3 gives the whole variable domain GAGVSQSPRYKVAKRGQDVALRCDPISGHVSLFWYQQALGQGPEFLTYFQNEAQLDKSGLPSDRFFAERPEGSVSTLKIQRTQQEDSAVYLCASSSGGGPDTQYFGPGTRLTVL.

As regards this clone: This sample includes further DNA sequences coding for the same CDR3. The gene calls are TRBV29-1 and TRBJ2-3; D not certain. Germline V lookup: CDR1 SQVTM, CDR2 ANQGSEA. Deletions cut 6 bases from V and 3 bases from J, with 13 bases between. This CDR3 is built from 13 residues. The chain's CDR3 is CSVARRLTDTQYF. DNA of the CDR3: TGCAGCGTCGCACGGCGCCTTACAGATACGCAGTATTTT.

V and J are TRBV14 and TRBJ2-3; D possibly corresponds to TRBD2 (6 bases). Germline values: CDR1 SGHDN, CDR2 FVKESK. The V gene lost 1 base and the J gene lost 2 bases, with 16 bases spanning the gap. This CDR3 region has 17 residues. The chain's CDR3 is CASSQGSFQDYTDTQYF. The DNA for the CDR3 is TGTGCCAGCAGCCAAGGATCGTTTCAGGACTACACAGATACGCAGTATTTT.

The V and J genes are TRBV7-2 and TRBJ1-2; 8 positions agree with TRBD1. Germline lookup yields CDR1 SGHTA and CDR2 FQGNSA. The CDR3 has 13 amino acids. Unmatched junction bases numbered 5, after V lost 3 bases and J lost 8 bases. CDR3 amino acids: CASSFGQGDGYTF. The CDR3, as DNA: TGTGCCAGCAGCTTCGGACAGGGCGACGGCTACACCTTC.

The CDR3 DNA reads TGTGCCAGCTCACAAGGGGGGGCCTCCTACAATGAGCAGTTCTTC. Translated: CASSQGGASYNEQFF. V usage is TRBV18 and J usage is TRBJ2-1, with TRBD2 as a possible D gene (7 bases). The V gene's germline CDR1 is KGHSH and CDR2 LQKENI. The CDR3 loop spans 15 amino acids. The V end lost 4 bases, the J end lost 0 bases, and 10 bases lay between the germline ends.

The chain has TRBV9 and TRBJ1-2; possible D gene TRBD1, 6 bases. Trimming left V 0 bases short and J 4 bases short, with 16 bases between. Germline CDR1 SGDLS, CDR2 YYNGEE. The CDR3 sequence is 16 residues long. The CDR3 DNA follows: TGTGCCAGCAGCGTAGGGATAGGGGGAAGTGGCTATGGCTACACCTTC. This translates into CASSVGIGGSGYGYTF.

This chain uses TRBV28 with TRBJ1-1, with D hard to call. The germline V and J ends were trimmed by 2 bases and 1 base, with 8 bases remaining between them. The germline CDR1 and CDR2 sequences are MDHEN and SYDVKM. The CDR3 has 14 residues. The CDR3 nucleotides read TGTGCCAGCAGTTTAATAGCACAGAACACTGAAGCTTTCTTT. Amino acids: CASSLIAQNTEAFF.

The V and J genes are TRBV6-1 and TRBJ1-1, with 7 bases identical to TRBD1. V lost 7 bases and J lost 5; bases outside the gene matches: 13. Per the germline V gene, CDR1 is MNHNS and CDR2 is SASEGT. The length of the CDR3 is 15 residues. CDR3: CASTPDRVRWTEAFF. Written as DNA, the CDR3 is TGTGCCAGCACCCCTGACAGGGTTCGTTGGACTGAAGCTTTCTTT.

The chain carries TRBV5-1 and TRBJ2-7; D assignment may be TRBD1 or TRBD2 (5 bases each). Trimming took off 2 bases at V and 7 bases at J, with 16 bases between the two ends. This CDR3 is built from 14 residues. Germline-derived CDR1 and CDR2 are SGHRS and YFSETQ. For the CDR3, the DNA is TGCGCCAGCAGCTTACTCGTGGGAGAGGGGGAGCAGTACTTC. It specifies CASSLLVGEGEQYF. The full variable domain, rest sourced from reference TRBV5-1 and TRBJ2-7, is KAGVTQTPRYLIKTRGQQVTLSCSPISGHRSVSWYQQTPGQGLQFLFEYFSETQRNKGNFPGRFSGRQFSNSRSEMNVSTLELGDSALYLCASSLLVGEGEQYFGPGTRLTVT.

The chain has TRBV4-3 and TRBJ1-2, with TRBD1 matching over 7 bases. V lost 0 bases to trimming and J lost 4 bases; unmatched junction nucleotides: 5. The germline V gene has CDR1 LGHNA and CDR2 YSLEER. There are 15 residues in the CDR3. In nucleotides, the CDR3 is TGCGCCAGCAGCCAAGATAGGGGGCGCGGCTATGGCTACACCTTC. Translated, it gives CASSQDRGRGYGYTF.

The V call is TRBV5-1, the J call TRBJ2-7; 7 bases match TRBD2. The CDR3 is 15 residues long. V shed 4 bases, J shed 2 bases, and the junction held 9 bases outside the gene matches. Germline V gene data show CDR1 as SGHRS and CDR2 as YFSETQ. Here the CDR3 reads CASSPGEGSTYEQYF. CDR3 sequence (DNA): TGCGCCAGCAGCCCGGGGGAGGGAAGCACCTACGAGCAGTACTTC.

The chain carries TRBV2 and TRBJ2-2, with TRBD2 identical over 12 bases. V trimming: 6 bases; J trimming: 6 bases; junction bases outside the gene matches: 5. From germline, CDR1 is SNHLY and CDR2 FYNNEI. The CDR3 consists of 15 residues. This CDR3 reads CASRSTSGSPGELFF. CDR3 nucleotide sequence: TGTGCCAGCAGATCGACTAGCGGGAGCCCCGGGGAGCTGTTTTTT.

Only one count was recorded for this clone. The rearrangement joins TRBV9 to TRBJ1-5, with D perhaps matching TRBD1 (5 bases). V was pared by 3 bases and J by 1 base, with 17 bases between. The CDR3 has 17 residues. The germline V gene has CDR1 SGDLS and CDR2 YYNGEE. This CDR3 is CASSAQAGRPSNQPQHF. The CDR3 DNA reads as TGTGCCAGCAGCGCCCAAGCGGGACGTCCCAGCAATCAGCCCCAGCATTTT.